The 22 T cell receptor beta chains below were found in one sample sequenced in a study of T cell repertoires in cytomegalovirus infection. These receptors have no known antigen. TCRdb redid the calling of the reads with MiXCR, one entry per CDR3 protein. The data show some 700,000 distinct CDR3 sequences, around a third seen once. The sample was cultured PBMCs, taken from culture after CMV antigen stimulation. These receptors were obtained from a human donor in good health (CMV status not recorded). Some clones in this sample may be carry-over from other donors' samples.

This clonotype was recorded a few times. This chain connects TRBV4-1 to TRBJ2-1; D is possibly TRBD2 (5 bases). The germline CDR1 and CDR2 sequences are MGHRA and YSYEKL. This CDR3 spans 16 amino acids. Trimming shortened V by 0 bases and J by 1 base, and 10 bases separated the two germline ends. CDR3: CASSQDTSGSYNEQFF. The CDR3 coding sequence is TGCGCCAGCAGCCAAGATACAAGCGGATCCTACAATGAGCAGTTCTTC.

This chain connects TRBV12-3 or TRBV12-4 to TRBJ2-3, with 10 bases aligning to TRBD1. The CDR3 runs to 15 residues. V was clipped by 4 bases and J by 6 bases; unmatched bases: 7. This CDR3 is CASSWTGGQGDTQYF. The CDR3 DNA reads TGTGCCAGCAGTTGGACAGGGGGGCAGGGGGATACGCAGTATTTT.

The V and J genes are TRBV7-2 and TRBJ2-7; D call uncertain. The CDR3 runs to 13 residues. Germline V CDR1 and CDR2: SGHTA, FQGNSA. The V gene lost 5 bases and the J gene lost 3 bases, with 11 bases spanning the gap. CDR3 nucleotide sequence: TGTGCCAGCAGCGTTGGGAAGGTCTACGAGCAGTACTTC. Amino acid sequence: CASSVGKVYEQYF.

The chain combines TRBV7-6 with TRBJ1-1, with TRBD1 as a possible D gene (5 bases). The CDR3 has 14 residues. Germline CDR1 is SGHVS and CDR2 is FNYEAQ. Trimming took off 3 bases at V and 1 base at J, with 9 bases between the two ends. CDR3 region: CASSFGHQNTEAFF. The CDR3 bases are TGTGCCAGCAGCTTCGGACATCAGAACACTGAAGCTTTCTTT. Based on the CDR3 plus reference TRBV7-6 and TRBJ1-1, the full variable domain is GAGVSQSPRYKVTKRGQDVALRCDPISGHVSLYWYRQALGQGPEFLTYFNYEAQQDKSGLPNDRFSAERPEGSISTLTIQRTEQRDSAMYRCASSFGHQNTEAFFGQGTRLTVV.

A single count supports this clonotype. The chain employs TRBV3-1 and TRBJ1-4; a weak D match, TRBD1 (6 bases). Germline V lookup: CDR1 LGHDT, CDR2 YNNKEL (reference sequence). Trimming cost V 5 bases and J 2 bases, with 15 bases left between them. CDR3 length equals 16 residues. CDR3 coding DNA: TGTGCCAGCAGCTCGTCTTGGGGGCCGACTAATGAAAAACTGTTTTTT. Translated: CASSSSWGPTNEKLFF.

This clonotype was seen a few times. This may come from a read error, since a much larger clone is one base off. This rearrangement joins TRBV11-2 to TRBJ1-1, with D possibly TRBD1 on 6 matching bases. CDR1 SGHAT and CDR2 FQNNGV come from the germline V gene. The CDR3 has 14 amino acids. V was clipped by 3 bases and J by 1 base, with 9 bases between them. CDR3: CASSFGTPNTEAFF. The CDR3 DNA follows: TGTGCCAGCAGCTTCGGGACACCGAACACTGAAGCTTTCTTT. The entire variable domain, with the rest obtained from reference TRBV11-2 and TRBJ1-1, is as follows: EAGVAQSPRYKIIEKRQSVAFWCNPISGHATLYWYQQILGQGPKLLIQFQNNGVVDDSQLPKDRFSAERLKGVDSTLKIQPAKLEDSAVYLCASSFGTPNTEAFFGQGTRLTVV.

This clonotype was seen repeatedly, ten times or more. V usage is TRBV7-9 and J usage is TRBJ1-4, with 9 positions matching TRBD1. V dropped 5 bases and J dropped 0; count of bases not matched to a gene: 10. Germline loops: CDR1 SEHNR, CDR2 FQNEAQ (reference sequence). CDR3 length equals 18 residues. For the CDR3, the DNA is TGTGCCAGCAGCCGATCCGGGACAGGGATCCCAACTAATGAAAAACTGTTTTTT. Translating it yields CASSRSGTGIPTNEKLFF.

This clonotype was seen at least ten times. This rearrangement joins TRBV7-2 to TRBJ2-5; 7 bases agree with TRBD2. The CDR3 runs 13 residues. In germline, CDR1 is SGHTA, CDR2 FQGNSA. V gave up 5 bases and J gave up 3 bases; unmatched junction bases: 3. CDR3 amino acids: CASSQSGEETQYF. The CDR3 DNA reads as TGTGCCAGCAGCCAAAGCGGGGAAGAGACCCAGTACTTC.

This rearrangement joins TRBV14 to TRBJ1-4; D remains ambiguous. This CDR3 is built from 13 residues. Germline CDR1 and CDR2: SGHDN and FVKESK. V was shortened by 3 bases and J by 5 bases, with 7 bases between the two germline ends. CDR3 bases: TGTGCCAGCAGCCAGAACACAAATGAAAAACTGTTTTTT. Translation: CASSQNTNEKLFF.

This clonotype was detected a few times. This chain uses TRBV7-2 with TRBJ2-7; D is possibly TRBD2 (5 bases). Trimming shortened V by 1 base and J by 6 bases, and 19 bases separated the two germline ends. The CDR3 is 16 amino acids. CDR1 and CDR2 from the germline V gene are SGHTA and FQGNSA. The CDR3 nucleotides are TGTGCCAGCAGCTTAGTTGCGGTGGGAGATGTCTTCGAGCAGTACTTC. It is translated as CASSLVAVGDVFEQYF.

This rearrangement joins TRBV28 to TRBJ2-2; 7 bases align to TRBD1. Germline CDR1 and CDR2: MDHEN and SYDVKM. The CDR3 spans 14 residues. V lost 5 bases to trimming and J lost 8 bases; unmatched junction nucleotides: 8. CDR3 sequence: CASSEYRGWGELFF. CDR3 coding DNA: TGTGCCAGCAGTGAATACAGGGGTTGGGGGGAGCTGTTTTTT.

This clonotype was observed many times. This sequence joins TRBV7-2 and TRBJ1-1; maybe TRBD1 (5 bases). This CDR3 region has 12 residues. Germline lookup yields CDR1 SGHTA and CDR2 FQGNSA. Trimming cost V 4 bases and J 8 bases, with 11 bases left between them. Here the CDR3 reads CASSSGFPEAFF. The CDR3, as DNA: TGTGCCAGCAGCTCAGGGTTTCCGGAAGCTTTCTTT.

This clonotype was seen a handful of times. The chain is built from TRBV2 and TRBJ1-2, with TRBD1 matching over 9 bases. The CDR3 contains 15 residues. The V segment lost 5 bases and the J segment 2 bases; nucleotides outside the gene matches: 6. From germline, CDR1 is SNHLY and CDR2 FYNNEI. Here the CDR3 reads CASSTQGQGNYGYTF. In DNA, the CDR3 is TGTGCCAGCAGTACTCAGGGACAGGGAAACTATGGCTACACCTTC. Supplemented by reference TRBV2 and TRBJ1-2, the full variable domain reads EPEVTQTPSHQVTQMGQEVILRCVPISNHLYFYWYRQILGQKVEFLVSFYNNEISEKSEIFDDQFSVERPDGSNFTLKIRSTKLEDSAMYFCASSTQGQGNYGYTFGSGTRLTVV.

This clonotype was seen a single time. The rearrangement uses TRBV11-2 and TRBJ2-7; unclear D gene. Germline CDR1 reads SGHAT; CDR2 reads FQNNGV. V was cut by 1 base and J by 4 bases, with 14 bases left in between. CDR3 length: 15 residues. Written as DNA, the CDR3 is TGTGCCAGCAGCTTAGTCGCAAACACACCATACGAGCAGTACTTC. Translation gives CASSLVANTPYEQYF.

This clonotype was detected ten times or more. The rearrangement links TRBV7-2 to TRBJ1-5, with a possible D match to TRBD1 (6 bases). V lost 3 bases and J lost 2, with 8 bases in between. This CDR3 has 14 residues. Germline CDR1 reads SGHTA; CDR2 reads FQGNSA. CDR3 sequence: CASSFSGGNQPQHF. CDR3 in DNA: TGTGCCAGCAGCTTTTCAGGGGGCAATCAGCCCCAGCATTTT.

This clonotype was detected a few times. CDR3 residues: CASSRTTGEPEHF. CDR3 sequence (DNA): TGTGCCAGCAGTAGAACTACAGGGGAGCCGGAGCATTTT. This chain links TRBV12-3 or TRBV12-4 with TRBJ1-5, with TRBD1 matching 7 bases. The junction had 12 bases not matched to a gene; V was cut back by 5 bases and J by 14 bases. CDR3 length equals 13 residues.

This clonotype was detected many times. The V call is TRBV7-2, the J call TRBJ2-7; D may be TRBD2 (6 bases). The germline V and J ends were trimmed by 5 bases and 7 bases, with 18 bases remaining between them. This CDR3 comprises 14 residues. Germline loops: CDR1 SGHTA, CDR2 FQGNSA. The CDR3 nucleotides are TGTGCCAGCAGCCCGGGACTCACACCGGGGGAGCAGTACTTC. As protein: CASSPGLTPGEQYF. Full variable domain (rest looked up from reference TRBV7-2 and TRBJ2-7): GAGVSQSPSNKVTEKGKDVELRCDPISGHTALYWYRQSLGQGLEFLIYFQGNSAPDKSGLPSDRFSAERTGGSVSTLTIQRTQQEDSAVYLCASSPGLTPGEQYFGPGTRLTVT.

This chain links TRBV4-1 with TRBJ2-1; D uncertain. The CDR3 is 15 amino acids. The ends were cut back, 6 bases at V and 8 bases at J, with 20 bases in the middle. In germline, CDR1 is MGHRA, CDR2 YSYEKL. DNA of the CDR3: TGCGCCAGCAGTCCTAGTTGGACGGCCTCCGATGAGCAGTTCTTC. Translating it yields CASSPSWTASDEQFF.

Written as DNA, the CDR3 is TGTGCCAGCAGAGATCCGGGACAGGGTGACGGGGAGCTGTTTTTT. The encoded protein is CASRDPGQGDGELFF. The chain joins TRBV6-5 to TRBJ2-2, with 9 nucleotides matching TRBD1. Germline lookup yields CDR1 MNHEY and CDR2 SVGAGI. The V segment lost 6 bases and the J segment 7 bases; nucleotides outside the gene matches: 9. The CDR3 is 15 residues long.

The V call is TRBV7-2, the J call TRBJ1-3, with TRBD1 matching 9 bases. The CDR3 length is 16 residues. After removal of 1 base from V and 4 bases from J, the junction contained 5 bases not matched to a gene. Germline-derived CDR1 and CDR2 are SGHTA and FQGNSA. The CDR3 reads CASSLEGTGFGNTIYF. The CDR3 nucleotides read TGTGCCAGCAGCTTAGAGGGGACAGGGTTCGGAAACACCATATATTTT.

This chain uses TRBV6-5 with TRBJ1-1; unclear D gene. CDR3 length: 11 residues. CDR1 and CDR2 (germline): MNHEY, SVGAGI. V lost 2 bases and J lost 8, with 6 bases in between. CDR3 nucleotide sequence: TGTGCCAGCAGTTACGGCCCGGAAGCTTTCTTT. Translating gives CASSYGPEAFF.

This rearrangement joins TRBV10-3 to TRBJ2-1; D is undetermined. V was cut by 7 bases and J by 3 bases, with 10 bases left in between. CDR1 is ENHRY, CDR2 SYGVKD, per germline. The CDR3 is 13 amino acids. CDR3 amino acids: CAIKAGVYNEQFF. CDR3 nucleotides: TGTGCCATCAAGGCTGGAGTCTACAATGAGCAGTTCTTC.